The T cell receptor (beta chain) described here comes from a study of early T cells in non-severe SARS-CoV-2 infection. About the study: The sequenced material was bulk RNA from unsorted whole blood, and its chains were unpaired.

This clonotype has a handful of counts. No antigen is known for it. The CDR3 has 16 amino acids. Germline assignment: CDR1 SGHNT and CDR2 YENEEA. Trimming removed 0 bases at V and 4 bases at J, with 13 bases between. Tagging with unique molecular identifiers was applied to individual cDNA molecules. TCRdb independently ran MiXCR on the 5' RACE reads; one entry per CDR3 protein. The sample consists of approximately 45,000 distinct CDR3 sequences, roughly 6.2% of them appearing once. Study results and limitations: Database matching using VDJdb favored anti-spike CD8 responses, with private and CD4 specificities left missing.

The chain carries TRBV11-3 and TRBJ2-1; a possible D gene is TRBD1 (6 bases). The sequencing sample was made of whole blood. The receptor was isolated from an adult who was a healthcare worker with PCR-confirmed SARS-CoV-2 infection or an uninfected control (not recorded which). The CDR3 coding sequence is TGTGCCAGCAGCTTAGACGTTGGGGACATATACAATGAGCAGTTCTTC. Translating it yields CASSLDVGDIYNEQFF.